This T cell receptor beta chain was obtained from a study of OX40 agonist ivuxolimab in advanced cancers. Findings and caveats of the study: Among the nonresponders, some also had low normalized T-cell clonal expansion.

The method was immunoSEQ multiplex PCR; TCRdb's version includes in-frame clones alone and lacks a portion of them. The data contain tens of thousands of clones, more than 70% of them singletons. About this clone itself: Its specificity is not known. Relative to the germline gene, one junction end is altered; a read error may explain this.

Germline V gene lookup returns CDR1 PRHDT and CDR2 FYEKMQ (reference sequence). CDR3 length: 17 residues. The sample in question was CD4+ or CD8+ T cells sorted from blood, obtained in a trial of the OX40 agonist ivuxolimab. V usage is TRBV13 and J usage is TRBJ2-2, with D perhaps matching TRBD2 (6 bases). The TCR sequence derives from an adult with an advanced solid tumor such as melanoma, head and neck, liver or kidney cancer. The CDR3 nucleotides are TGTGCCAGCAGCTTTCGAAGTTTGCGGGAAGGCACCAGGGAGCTGTTTTTT. Its translation: CASSFRSLREGTRELFF.